The next 10 T cell receptor beta chains were all read from a single sample in a study of T cells expressing NK-cell markers. TCRdb processed the 5' RACE reads again and assigns one entry to each CDR3 protein, with no DNA. This sample carries 350,000 to 400,000 distinct CDR3 sequences, with roughly 10% going to the ten biggest clones. The sample was blood T cells: a sorted CD56 or NKG2C T cell subset, CD4+ or CD8+ T cells, or bulk PBMC T cells (not recorded which). The receptor set was obtained from a woman aged 50 to 65 in good health.

V and J are TRBV7-6 and TRBJ2-1; TCRdb indicates TRBD2, and absent DNA this call remains unverified. CDR1 and CDR2 from the germline V gene are SGHVS and FNYEAQ. There are 12 residues in the CDR3. The CDR3 region is CASTGGGNEQFF.

The CDR3 spells CSARSGTEKETQYF. The chain joins TRBV20-1 to TRBJ2-5; the D call of TRBD1 rests on TCRdb alone, since no DNA is present to check it. Germline V gene sequence: CDR1 DFQATT, CDR2 SNEGSKA (reference sequence). The CDR3 totals 14 residues.

This chain's CDR3 is CATSAVQGEDTEAFF. The rearrangement links TRBV24-1 to TRBJ1-1; TCRdb's assignment of TRBD1 cannot be checked, as there is no DNA. The germline gives CDR1 KGHDR, CDR2 SFDVKD. There are 15 residues in the CDR3.

The chain links TRBV25-1 to TRBJ2-1; there is no DNA to check the TCRdb D call of TRBD2. The CDR3 runs to 16 residues. The germline V gene has CDR1 MGHDK and CDR2 SYGVNS. The CDR3 loop reads CASSELGSGDINEQFF.

The rearrangement links TRBV6-1 to TRBJ2-3; checking the TCRdb D call of TRBD1 is not possible without DNA. The CDR3 has 14 residues. Germline loops: CDR1 MNHNS, CDR2 SASEGT. The CDR3 here is CASSGGTYTDTQYF.

The J gene is TRBJ2-3, the V gene TRBV5-1; TCRdb outputs TRBD2, but without DNA this stays unchecked. In germline, CDR1 is SGHRS, CDR2 YFSETQ. This CDR3 has 18 amino acids. This CDR3 reads CASSLAGVSGAGSDTQYF. Using reference TRBV5-1 and TRBJ2-3 for the parts outside the CDR3, the full variable domain is KAGVTQTPRYLIKTRGQQVTLSCSPISGHRSVSWYQQTPGQGLQFLFEYFSETQRNKGNFPGRFSGRQFSNSRSEMNVSTLELGDSALYLCASSLAGVSGAGSDTQYFGPGTRLTVL.

The chain uses TRBV5-1 and TRBJ2-5; TCRdb indicates TRBD2, and absent DNA this call remains unverified. Looked up from germline, CDR1 is SGHRS and CDR2 is YFSETQ. The CDR3 consists of 15 residues. The CDR3 protein is CASSLTGTSQETQYF.

The chain joins TRBV13 to TRBJ2-5; the D gene TCRdb calls, TRBD2, cannot be checked with no DNA. The CDR3 consists of 18 residues. Germline CDR1 reads PRHDT; CDR2 reads FYEKMQ (reference sequence). The CDR3 reads CASSYLAGGPGREETQYF.

V gene TRBV6-5 combines with J gene TRBJ2-7. The V gene's germline CDR1 is MNHEY and CDR2 SVGAGI. The length of the CDR3 is 11 residues. The CDR3 loop is CATVRRYEQYF.

The chain employs TRBV5-5 and TRBJ1-2. CDR3 length: 13 amino acids. Germline V gives CDR1 SGHKS, CDR2 YYEKEE (reference sequence). Here the CDR3 reads CASSGQGIYGYTF.